This is a list of T cell receptor beta chains from one sample in a study of patients and donors after allogeneic stem cell transplantation. TCRdb recomputed calls from the RT-PCR reads with MiXCR, one row per CDR3 protein. This sample has 800,000 to 1,000,000 distinct CDR3 sequences, with over 15% found just once. Sequenced material: blood, either unsorted or a sorted T cell fraction (not recorded which). These TCRs come from a human donor who was either an allogeneic HSCT recipient or a stem cell or donor lymphocyte infusion donor (not recorded which). It is not recorded whose cells these are; they may come from a transplant donor. Each CDR3 is given without its conserved first and last residue. Not all rows give a size; the values are once, few, many and, for expanded clones, a class.

TRBV29-1,-,SVAPPGQGYGYT
TRBV28,many,ASSLSREQY
TRBV5-1,-,ASRGGLDTQY
TRBV7-9,-,AVPGLEPTGELF
TRBV12-3/TRBV12-4,-,ASSLGRRQVSSYEQY
TRBV20-1,few,SARDGLPVSGQETQY
TRBV20-1,-,SADPLDSTDTQY
TRBV2,-,ASGSWDEQF
TRBV2,-,ASLLAGTYEQY
TRBV3-1,-,ASSHGQGAEKLF
TRBV20-1,few,SARDQQAANEQF
TRBV4-3,few,ASSQDARGEKLF
TRBV12-3/TRBV12-4,few,ASSYPGTGGAAYGYT
TRBV5-6,few,ASSYRRTEAF
TRBV6-6,few,ASSGSDTQY
TRBV21-1,few,ASSKNEKLF
TRBV7-9,-,ASSLASSHPKRSAF
TRBV20-1,-,SAREQSNYGYT
TRBV28,-,ASSFYWTGTPYEQY
TRBV30,few,AWSTTGQGANYGYT
TRBV6-1,few,ASSLTGLSYEQY
TRBV3-1,few,ASSQGYPSGANVLT
TRBV5-1,-,ASSRTQNEQF
TRBV24-1,-,ATSDPGTPNTGELF
TRBV5-1,many,ASSLEDRAYEQY
TRBV27,-,ASSFIPGASDAYEQY
TRBV11-2,few,ASSFPVGWTGGYEQY
TRBV29-1,few,SVVRPMNTEAF
TRBV25-1,-,ASGSHEQY
TRBV7-9,-,ASSSTRTGTDTQY
TRBV3-1,few,ASSQRRDRHNEQF
TRBV6-1,few,ASTAGRGLGTEAF
TRBV12-3/TRBV12-4,many,ASSARQGHGYT
TRBV10-3,-,AIRAGGPSDTQY
TRBV12-3/TRBV12-4,few,ASSSRTSGGYDYEQY
TRBV2,-,ASGPGRGITGELF
TRBV4-3,-,ASSRGTAKSYEQY
TRBV12-3/TRBV12-4,-,ASSFYGPETQY
TRBV3-1,-,ASSQVPDHPGDEQF
TRBV20-1,-,SASPRQVQY
TRBV2,-,ASSEVGGPQETQY
TRBV2,few,ASSGRVNTGELF
TRBV27,-,ASSFGTGNAEAF
TRBV7-8,-,ASSLVLASMNTEAF
TRBV7-6,-,ASSSMRGTPTGELF